This TCR beta chain was sequenced during a study of T cells after yellow fever vaccination. Study observations and caveats: Most primary-vaccination clones reappeared after the booster (about 97% CD4, more than 70% CD8).

A remark on this clonotype: The antigen remains unidentified.

Universal primer sites and UMIs were introduced during 5'RACE template-switching synthesis of TCR cDNA. Each CDR3 protein gets one entry after TCRdb re-called the 5' RACE reads with MiXCR. Among a few hundred thousand distinct CDR3 sequences listed, 3% to 4.5% were seen once. This sequence was found in a man aged 18 to 30 who received the YFV17D yellow fever vaccine. The sample in question was PBMCs, obtained 5 days after the yellow fever booster vaccination.

Written as DNA, the CDR3 is TGTGCCAGCAGCCATCCCAGGGGGGAATCACCCCTCCACTTT. This gives the protein CASSHPRGESPLHF. The rearrangement links TRBV3-1 to TRBJ1-6; 7 bases fit TRBD1. Germline V gene sequence: CDR1 LGHDT, CDR2 YNNKEL (reference sequence). V shed 3 bases and J 10 bases; nucleotides not matched to a gene: 6. The CDR3 totals 14 residues.